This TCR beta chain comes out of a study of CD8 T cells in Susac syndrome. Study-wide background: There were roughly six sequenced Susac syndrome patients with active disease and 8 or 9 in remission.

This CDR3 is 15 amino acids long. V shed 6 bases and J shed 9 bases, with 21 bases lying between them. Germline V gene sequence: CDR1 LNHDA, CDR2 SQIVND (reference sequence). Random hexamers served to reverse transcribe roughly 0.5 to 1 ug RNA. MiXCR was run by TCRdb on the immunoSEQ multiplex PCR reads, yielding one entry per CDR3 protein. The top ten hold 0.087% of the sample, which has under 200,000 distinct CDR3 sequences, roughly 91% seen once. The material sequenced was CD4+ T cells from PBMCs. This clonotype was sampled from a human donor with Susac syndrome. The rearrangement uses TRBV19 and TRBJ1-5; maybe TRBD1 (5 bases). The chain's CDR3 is CASSKRDGRGWPQHF. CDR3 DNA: TGTGCCAGTAGCAAGAGGGACGGTCGAGGTTGGCCCCAGCATTTT.